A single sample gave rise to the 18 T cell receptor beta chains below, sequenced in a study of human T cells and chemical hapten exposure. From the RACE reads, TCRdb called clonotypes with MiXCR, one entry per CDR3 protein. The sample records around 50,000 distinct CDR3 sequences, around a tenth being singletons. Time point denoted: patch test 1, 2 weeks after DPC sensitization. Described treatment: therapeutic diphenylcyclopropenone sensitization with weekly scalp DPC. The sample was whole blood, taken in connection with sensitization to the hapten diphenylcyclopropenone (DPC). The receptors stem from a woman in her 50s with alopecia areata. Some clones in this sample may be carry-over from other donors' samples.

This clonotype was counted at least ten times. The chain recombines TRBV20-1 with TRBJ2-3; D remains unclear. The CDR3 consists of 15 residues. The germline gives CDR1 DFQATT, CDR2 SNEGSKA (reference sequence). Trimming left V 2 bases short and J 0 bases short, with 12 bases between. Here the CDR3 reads CSARLTTWSTDTQYF. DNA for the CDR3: TGCAGTGCTAGACTAACTACCTGGAGCACAGATACGCAGTATTTT.

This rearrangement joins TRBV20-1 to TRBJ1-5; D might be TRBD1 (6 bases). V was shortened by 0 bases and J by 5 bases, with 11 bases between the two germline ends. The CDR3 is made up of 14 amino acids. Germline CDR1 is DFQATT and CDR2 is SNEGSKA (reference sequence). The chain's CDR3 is CSARDSQGHQPQHF. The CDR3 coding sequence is TGCAGTGCTAGAGATTCCCAGGGGCATCAGCCCCAGCATTTT.

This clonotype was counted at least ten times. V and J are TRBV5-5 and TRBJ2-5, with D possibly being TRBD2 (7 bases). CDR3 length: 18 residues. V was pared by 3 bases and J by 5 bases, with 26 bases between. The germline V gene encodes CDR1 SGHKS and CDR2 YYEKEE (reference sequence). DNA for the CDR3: TGTGCCAGCAGCTCCGGGGCCGGGACTACCGGAACAGGGGAGACCCAGTACTTC. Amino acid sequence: CASSSGAGTTGTGETQYF.

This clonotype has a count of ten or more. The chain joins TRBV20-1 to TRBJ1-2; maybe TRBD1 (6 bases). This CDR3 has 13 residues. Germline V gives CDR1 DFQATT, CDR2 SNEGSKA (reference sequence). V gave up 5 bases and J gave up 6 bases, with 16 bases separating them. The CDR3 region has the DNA TGCAGTGCTCATGAGACAGGACCCAATGGCTACACCTTC. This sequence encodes CSAHETGPNGYTF.

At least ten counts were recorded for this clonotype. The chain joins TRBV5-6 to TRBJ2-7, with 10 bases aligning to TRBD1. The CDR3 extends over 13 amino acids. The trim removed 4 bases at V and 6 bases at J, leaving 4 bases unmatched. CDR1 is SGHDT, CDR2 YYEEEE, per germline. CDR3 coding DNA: TGTGCCAGCAGCACGACAGGGGGCGGCGAGCAGTACTTC. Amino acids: CASSTTGGGEQYF.

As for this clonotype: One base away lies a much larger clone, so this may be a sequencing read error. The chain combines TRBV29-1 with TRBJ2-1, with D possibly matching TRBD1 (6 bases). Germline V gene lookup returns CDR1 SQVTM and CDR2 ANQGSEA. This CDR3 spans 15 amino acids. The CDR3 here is CCVVAGTSKNNEQFF. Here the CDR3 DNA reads TGCTGCGTTGTCGCCGGGACATCTAAAAACAATGAGCAGTTCTTC.

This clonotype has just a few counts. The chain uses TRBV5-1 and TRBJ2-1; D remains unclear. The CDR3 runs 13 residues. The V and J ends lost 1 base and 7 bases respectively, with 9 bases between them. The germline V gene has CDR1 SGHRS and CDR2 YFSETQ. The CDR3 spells CASSLQVDNEQFF. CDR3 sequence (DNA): TGCGCCAGCAGCTTGCAGGTAGATAATGAGCAGTTCTTC.

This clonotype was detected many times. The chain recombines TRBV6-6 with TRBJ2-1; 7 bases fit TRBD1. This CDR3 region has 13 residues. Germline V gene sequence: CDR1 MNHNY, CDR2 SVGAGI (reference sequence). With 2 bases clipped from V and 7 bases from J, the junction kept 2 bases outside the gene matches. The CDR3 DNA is TGTGCCAGCAGTTACCAACAGGGGAATGAGCAGTTCTTC. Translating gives CASSYQQGNEQFF.

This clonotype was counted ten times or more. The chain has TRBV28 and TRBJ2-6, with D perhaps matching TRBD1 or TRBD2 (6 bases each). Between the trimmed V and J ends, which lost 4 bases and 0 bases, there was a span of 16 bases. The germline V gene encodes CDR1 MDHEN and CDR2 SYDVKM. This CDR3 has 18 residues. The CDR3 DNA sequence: TGTGCCAGCAGTTCCTCCTGGGGGCGGGACTCTGGGGCCAACGTCCTGACTTTC. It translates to CASSSSWGRDSGANVLTF. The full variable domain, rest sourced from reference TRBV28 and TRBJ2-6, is DVKVTQSSRYLVKRTGEKVFLECVQDMDHENMFWYRQDPGLGLRLIYFSYDVKMKEKGDIPEGYSVSREKKERFSLILESASTNQTSMYLCASSSSWGRDSGANVLTFGAGSRLTVL.

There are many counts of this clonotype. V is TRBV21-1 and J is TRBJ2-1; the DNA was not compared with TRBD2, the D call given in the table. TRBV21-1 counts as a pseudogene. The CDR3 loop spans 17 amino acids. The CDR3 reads CASSIRLGPLRYNEQFF. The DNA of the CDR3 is TGTGCCAGCAGCATCCGACTAGGCCCGTTGAGATACAATGAGCAGTTCTTC.

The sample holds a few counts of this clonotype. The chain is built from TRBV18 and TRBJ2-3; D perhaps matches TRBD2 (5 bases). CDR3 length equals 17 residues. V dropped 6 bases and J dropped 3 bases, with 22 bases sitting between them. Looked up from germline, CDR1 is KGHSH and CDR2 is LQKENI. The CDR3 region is CASSQRQSRASTDTQYF. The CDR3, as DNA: TGTGCCAGCTCCCAGCGGCAATCGCGGGCCAGTACAGATACGCAGTATTTT.

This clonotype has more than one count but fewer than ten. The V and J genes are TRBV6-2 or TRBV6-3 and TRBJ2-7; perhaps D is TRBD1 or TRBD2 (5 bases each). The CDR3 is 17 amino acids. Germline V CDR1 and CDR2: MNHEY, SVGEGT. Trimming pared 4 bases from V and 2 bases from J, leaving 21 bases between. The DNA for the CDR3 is TGTGCCAGCAGTTGGGCCCGAGAAGGGGCGGGCGCCTACGAGCAGTACTTC. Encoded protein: CASSWAREGAGAYEQYF.

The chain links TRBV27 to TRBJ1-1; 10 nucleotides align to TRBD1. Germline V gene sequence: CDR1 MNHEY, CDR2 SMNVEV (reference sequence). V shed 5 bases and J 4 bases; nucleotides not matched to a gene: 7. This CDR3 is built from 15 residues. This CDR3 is CASSNPGQGSTEAFF. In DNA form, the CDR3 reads TGTGCCAGCAGTAATCCGGGACAGGGGAGCACTGAAGCTTTCTTT.

The CDR3 bases are TGTGCCAGCAGGCTCGCCCAGGGCCCCTACAATGAGCAGTTCTTC. Its translation is CASRLAQGPYNEQFF. The V call is TRBV6-1, the J call TRBJ2-1; D may be TRBD1 (5 bases). Trimming stripped 6 bases from V and 2 bases from J, with 14 bases between. This CDR3 has 15 residues. The germline gives CDR1 MNHNS, CDR2 SASEGT.

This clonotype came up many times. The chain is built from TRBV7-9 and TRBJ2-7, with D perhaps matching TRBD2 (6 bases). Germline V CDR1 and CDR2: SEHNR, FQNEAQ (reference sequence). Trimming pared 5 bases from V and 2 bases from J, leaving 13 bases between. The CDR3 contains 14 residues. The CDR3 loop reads CASSAAGSTYEQYF. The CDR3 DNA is TGTGCCAGCAGCGCAGCGGGCAGCACCTACGAGCAGTACTTC.

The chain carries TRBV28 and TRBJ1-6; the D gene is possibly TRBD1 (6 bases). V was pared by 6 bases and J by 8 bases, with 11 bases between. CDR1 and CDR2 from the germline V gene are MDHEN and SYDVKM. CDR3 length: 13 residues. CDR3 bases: TGTGCCAGCAGCGAAGCAGGGGATTCACCCCTCCACTTT. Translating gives CASSEAGDSPLHF.

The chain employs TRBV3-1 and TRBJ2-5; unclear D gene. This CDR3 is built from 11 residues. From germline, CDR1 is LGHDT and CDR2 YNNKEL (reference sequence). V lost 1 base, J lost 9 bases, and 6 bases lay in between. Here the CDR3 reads CASSQGRAQYF. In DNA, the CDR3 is TGTGCCAGCAGCCAAGGTCGTGCCCAGTACTTC.

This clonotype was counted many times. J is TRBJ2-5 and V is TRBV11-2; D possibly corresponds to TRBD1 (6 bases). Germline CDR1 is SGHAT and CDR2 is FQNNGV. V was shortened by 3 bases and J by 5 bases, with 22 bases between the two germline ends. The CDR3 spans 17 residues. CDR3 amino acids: CASSFPGHKLPRETQYF. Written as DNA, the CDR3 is TGTGCCAGCAGCTTTCCGGGACATAAACTTCCGCGGGAGACCCAGTACTTC.